Each of the 28 T cell receptor beta chains below was sequenced from the same sample in a study of graft-versus-host responses after intestinal transplantation. Co-plating was performed using approximately 200,000 CFSE-labeled responder cells and approximately 200,000 irradiated, violet-dye-labeled stimulator cells. This table comes from immunoSEQ multiplex PCR, and its TCRdb copy is limited to in-frame clones, with some not included. This table has 20,000 to 25,000 clones, 44% appearing once. The starting material was alloreactive CD8+ T cells from a mixed lymphocyte reaction culture, obtained before transplantation. Subset meaning: CFSE-low proliferating T cells sorted from approximately six-day pre-transplant mixed lymphocyte reaction (GvH or HvG direction). These receptors came from a human patient who was an organ donor for intestinal transplantation.

The chain links TRBV6-5 to TRBJ2-7; D not resolved. The V gene's germline CDR1 is MNHEY and CDR2 SVGAGI. Trimming took 0 bases from V and 7 from J, leaving 10 bases between them. The CDR3 is 13 residues long. The CDR3 coding sequence is TGTGCCAGCAGTTACTCGAAGAAGGAAGAGCAGTACTTC. It is translated as CASSYSKKEEQYF.

The V and J genes are TRBV13 and TRBJ1-2; no clear D gene. Germline CDR1 reads PRHDT; CDR2 reads FYEKMQ (reference sequence). The CDR3 loop spans 15 amino acids. V was pared by 0 bases and J by 2 bases, with 10 bases between. The CDR3 sequence: CASSLGFGGNYGYTF. CDR3 sequence (DNA): TGTGCCAGCAGCTTAGGTTTTGGAGGGAACTATGGCTACACCTTC.

This sequence joins TRBV13 and TRBJ1-2, with TRBD1 matching over 7 bases. The V gene's germline CDR1 is PRHDT and CDR2 FYEKMQ (reference sequence). Unmatched junction bases numbered 4, after V lost 5 bases and J lost 7 bases. The CDR3 sequence is 12 residues long. CDR3 amino acids: CASSPRQGGYTF. The DNA for the CDR3 is TGTGCCAGCAGCCCTAGACAGGGTGGCTACACCTTC.

This clone was detected only once. The chain's CDR3 is CASSFGSFGEQFF. The CDR3 DNA sequence: TGTGCCAGCAGTTTCGGTTCTTTCGGTGAGCAGTTCTTC. The chain is built from TRBV27 and TRBJ2-1, with D unresolved. Between the trimmed V and J ends, which lost 3 bases and 9 bases, there was a span of 12 bases. This CDR3 comprises 13 residues. CDR1 and CDR2 from the germline V gene are MNHEY and SMNVEV (reference sequence).

This rearrangement joins TRBV6-5 to TRBJ2-7; 8 positions agree with TRBD1. The V gene's germline CDR1 is MNHEY and CDR2 SVGAGI. J was trimmed by 1 base and V by 6 bases; bases with no gene match: 8. The CDR3 is 15 amino acids. In DNA, the CDR3 is TGTGCCAGCAGCACCTCAGGGGGCGCTTCCTACGAGCAGTACTTC. It translates to CASSTSGGASYEQYF.

By share of the sample, this clone is medium-sized. The gene calls are TRBV4-2 and TRBJ1-1, with D unclear. Trimming took off 0 bases at V and 5 bases at J, with 7 bases between the two ends. The CDR3 has 13 amino acids. The germline CDR1 and CDR2 sequences are LGHNA and YNFKEQ. CDR3 residues: CASSQDPGTEAFF. Here the CDR3 DNA reads TGTGCCAGCAGCCAAGATCCAGGAACTGAAGCTTTCTTT.

This sequence joins TRBV11-3 and TRBJ2-3, with D perhaps matching TRBD1 (6 bases). Germline V gene data show CDR1 as SGHNT and CDR2 as YENEEA. The germline V and J ends were trimmed by 3 bases and 5 bases, with 6 bases remaining between them. CDR3 length equals 12 residues. DNA for the CDR3: TGTGCCAGCAGCTTGGGACAAGATACGCAGTATTTT. It yields the protein CASSLGQDTQYF.

The sample holds a few counts of this clone. V gene TRBV5-6 combines with J gene TRBJ2-2; the D gene is possibly TRBD2 (6 bases). Germline CDR1 SGHDT, CDR2 YYEEEE. The V and J ends lost 4 bases and 7 bases respectively, with 23 bases between them. This CDR3 comprises 17 residues. CDR3 DNA: TGTGCCAGCAGCGGAGGAGTAGCGGCCTTTCGCATCGGGGAGCTGTTTTTT. Amino acids: CASSGGVAAFRIGELFF.

The chain is built from TRBV5-8 and TRBJ1-2; D gene uncertain. Germline values: CDR1 SGHTS, CDR2 YDEGEE. Trimming stripped 3 bases from V and 3 bases from J, with 9 bases between. The CDR3 loop spans 13 amino acids. The CDR3 sequence: CASSSAAYYGYTF. CDR3 in DNA: TGTGCCAGCAGCTCCGCAGCCTACTATGGCTACACCTTC.

In this sample, this clone turned up a few times. CDR3: CASSEVGAGDGEQYF. CDR3 nucleotides: TGTGCCAGCAGTGAGGTGGGAGCGGGAGACGGCGAGCAGTACTTC. The chain has TRBV2 and TRBJ2-7; 8 nucleotides match TRBD2. Germline CDR1 SNHLY, CDR2 FYNNEI. The J segment lost 6 bases and the V segment lost 3 bases, leaving 10 bases of the junction unmatched. This CDR3 region has 15 residues. Full variable domain (missing parts from reference TRBV2 and TRBJ2-7): EPEVTQTPSHQVTQMGQEVILRCVPISNHLYFYWYRQILGQKVEFLVSFYNNEISEKSEIFDDQFSVERPDGSNFTLKIRSTKLEDSAMYFCASSEVGAGDGEQYFGPGTRLTVT.

This chain uses TRBV5-1 with TRBJ2-7, with 8 bases identical to TRBD2. This CDR3 comprises 14 residues. Germline V gene data show CDR1 as SGHRS and CDR2 as YFSETQ. The V and J ends lost 7 bases and 4 bases, in that order; junction bases with no gene match: 10. CDR3 nucleotide sequence: TGCGCCAGCTGGGAAGGGCGGGGGGATTACGAGCAGTACTTC. Encoded protein: CASWEGRGDYEQYF. The full variable domain, rest sourced from reference TRBV5-1 and TRBJ2-7, is KAGVTQTPRYLIKTRGQQVTLSCSPISGHRSVSWYQQTPGQGLQFLFEYFSETQRNKGNFPGRFSGRQFSNSRSEMNVSTLELGDSALYLCASWEGRGDYEQYFGPGTRLTVT.

This clone was seen more than once but under ten times. The V gene is TRBV5-5, the J gene TRBJ2-7; no clear D. The CDR3 is made up of 15 amino acids. Trimming took off 4 bases at V and 2 bases at J, with 16 bases between the two ends. Germline V lookup: CDR1 SGHKS, CDR2 YYEKEE (reference sequence). CDR3 protein: CASSQSWQETYEQYF. CDR3 bases: TGTGCCAGCAGCCAATCTTGGCAGGAAACCTACGAGCAGTACTTC. The full variable domain, in which reference TRBV5-5 and TRBJ2-7 provide the parts outside the CDR3, is DAGVTQSPTHLIKTRGQQVTLRCSPISGHKSVSWYQQVLGQGPQFIFQYYEKEERGRGNFPDRFSARQFPNYSSELNVNALLLGDSALYLCASSQSWQETYEQYFGPGTRLTVT.

The gene calls are TRBV5-1 and TRBJ2-1; 7 nucleotides line up with TRBD2. Germline loops: CDR1 SGHRS, CDR2 YFSETQ. The CDR3 has 17 amino acids. V shed 0 bases, J shed 5 bases, and the junction held 11 bases outside the gene matches. CDR3 residues: CASSLAISGGIHNEQFF. The CDR3, as DNA: TGCGCCAGCAGCTTGGCCATTTCGGGAGGTATCCACAATGAGCAGTTCTTC.

This clone was seen a few times. This chain uses TRBV11-1 with TRBJ1-1, with D maybe TRBD1 (6 bases). V was cut by 5 bases and J by 1 base, with 23 bases left in between. CDR1 and CDR2 from the germline V gene are SGHAT and FQDESV (reference sequence). CDR3 length: 18 residues. The CDR3 sequence is CASSLTPGDKAGNTEAFF. In nucleotides, the CDR3 is TGTGCCAGCAGCCTCACCCCAGGGGACAAAGCGGGGAACACTGAAGCTTTCTTT.

The chain carries TRBV19 and TRBJ2-3; a possible D gene is TRBD2 (6 bases). The CDR3 spans 13 residues. Trimming took off 5 bases at V and 1 base at J, with 7 bases between the two ends. CDR1 is LNHDA and CDR2 is SQIVND in the germline V gene (reference sequence). The CDR3 DNA sequence: TGTGCCAGTAGTTGGGAGGGCACAGATACGCAGTATTTT. It encodes CASSWEGTDTQYF. The full variable domain, with the rest looked up from reference TRBV19 and TRBJ2-3, is DGGITQSPKYLFRKEGQNVTLSCEQNLNHDAMYWYRQDPGQGLRLIYYSQIVNDFQKGDIAEGYSVSREKKESFPLTVTSAQKNPTAFYLCASSWEGTDTQYFGPGTRLTVL.

V usage is TRBV7-2 and J usage is TRBJ2-5; D not resolved. Germline values: CDR1 SGHTA, CDR2 FQGNSA. This CDR3 is 16 amino acids long. Trimming cost V 2 bases and J 0 bases, with 13 bases left between them. This CDR3 is CASSLNHGPYQETQYF. CDR3 sequence (DNA): TGTGCCAGCAGCTTAAATCATGGGCCCTACCAAGAGACCCAGTACTTC.

This clone counts as medium-sized. The genes are TRBV4-1 and TRBJ1-1; perhaps TRBD1 as D (5 bases). This CDR3 region has 14 residues. V was shortened by 0 bases and J by 13 bases, with 18 bases between the two germline ends. Looked up from germline, CDR1 is MGHRA and CDR2 is YSYEKL. The CDR3 sequence: CASSQDNPGQWFFF. DNA of the CDR3: TGCGCCAGCAGCCAAGATAACCCAGGGCAGTGGTTTTTCTTT.

This CDR3 is CASSWGSYNEQFF. CDR3 in DNA: TGTGCCAGCAGCTGGGGTTCCTACAATGAGCAGTTCTTC. V is TRBV11-2 and J is TRBJ2-1; D is undetermined. V was clipped by 4 bases and J by 1 base, with 5 bases between them. This CDR3 contains 13 residues. From germline, CDR1 is SGHAT and CDR2 FQNNGV.

This chain joins TRBV28 and TRBJ1-5; no clear D. V lost 3 bases and J lost 1, with 4 bases in between. The CDR3 is 13 amino acids. Germline CDR1 and CDR2: MDHEN and SYDVKM. CDR3 sequence (DNA): TGTGCCAGCAGTTTTCTCAGCAATCAGCCCCAGCATTTT. It is translated as CASSFLSNQPQHF. Drawing the rest from reference TRBV28 and TRBJ1-5, the complete variable domain is DVKVTQSSRYLVKRTGEKVFLECVQDMDHENMFWYRQDPGLGLRLIYFSYDVKMKEKGDIPEGYSVSREKKERFSLILESASTNQTSMYLCASSFLSNQPQHFGDGTRLSIL.

This clone was detected a few times. V usage is TRBV30 and J usage is TRBJ2-3, with a possible D match to TRBD1 (6 bases). The germline V gene has CDR1 GTSNPN and CDR2 SVGIG (reference sequence). The CDR3 has 16 residues. Trimming took 0 bases from V and 0 from J, leaving 13 bases between them. CDR3 coding DNA: TGTGCCTGGAGTGTCTTGGACAGAACTAGCACAGATACGCAGTATTTT. Its translation is CAWSVLDRTSTDTQYF. Together with reference TRBV30 and TRBJ2-3, the CDR3 gives the full variable domain: SQTIHQWPATLVQPVGSPLSLECTVEGTSNPNLYWYRQAAGRGLQLLFYSVGIGQISSEVPQNLSASRPQDRQFILSSKKLLLSDSGFYLCAWSVLDRTSTDTQYFGPGTRLTVL.

This chain joins TRBV12-2 and TRBJ1-2; the table names TRBD1, a call not compared with the DNA. TRBV12-2 is listed as a pseudogene. The CDR3 contains 17 residues. CDR3 protein: CASRLTTGLGANYGYTF. CDR3 bases: TGTGCAAGTCGCTTAACGACAGGGCTCGGGGCTAACTATGGCTACACCTTT.

Worth noting for this clone: In the same sample, other DNA sequences code for this CDR3. This chain connects TRBV19 to TRBJ2-1; weak D call: TRBD1 (5 bases). Between the trimmed V and J ends, which lost 3 bases and 2 bases, there was a span of 8 bases. Germline V gene lookup returns CDR1 LNHDA and CDR2 SQIVND (reference sequence). The CDR3 has 14 amino acids. The CDR3 DNA reads as TGTGCCAGTAGTATCCAGACAGCCTACAATGAGCAGTTCTTC. Translation: CASSIQTAYNEQFF.

The chain combines TRBV5-1 with TRBJ2-7; perhaps TRBD2 as D (5 bases). Germline values: CDR1 SGHRS, CDR2 YFSETQ. V lost 2 bases and J lost 0, with 12 bases in between. The CDR3 length is 15 residues. CDR3 protein: CASSFGGPISYEQYF. The CDR3 nucleotides are TGCGCCAGCAGCTTTGGCGGGCCCATCTCCTACGAGCAGTACTTC.

The genes are TRBV7-9 and TRBJ2-7, with 9 bases matching TRBD1. CDR3 length: 13 amino acids. Germline assignment: CDR1 SEHNR and CDR2 FQNEAQ (reference sequence). V was clipped by 4 bases and J by 5 bases; unmatched bases: 3. CDR3 nucleotides: TGTGCCAGCAGCTGGGACAGGGCCGACGAGCAGTACTTC. Its translation: CASSWDRADEQYF.

This clone was counted a few times. The rearrangement joins TRBV10-1 to TRBJ1-1; tentatively, D is TRBD1 (5 bases). The CDR3 contains 14 residues. With 3 bases removed from V and 6 bases from J, the gap between germline ends came to 14 bases. In germline, CDR1 is WNHNN, CDR2 SYGVQD (reference sequence). CDR3 bases: TGCGCCAGCAGTGAACCACCCGGGGGGGCTGAAGCTTTCTTT. Its translation is CASSEPPGGAEAFF.

This chain uses TRBV11-3 with TRBJ2-7; weak D call: TRBD2 (6 bases). Germline V gene data show CDR1 as SGHNT and CDR2 as YENEEA. This CDR3 spans 18 amino acids. V was trimmed by 5 bases and J by 0 bases, leaving 23 bases between them. The CDR3: CASSHTYGDWESSYEQYF. CDR3 nucleotides: TGTGCCAGCAGCCACACTTATGGGGACTGGGAAAGCTCCTACGAGCAGTACTTC. Together with reference TRBV11-3 and TRBJ2-7, the CDR3 gives the full variable domain: EAGVVQSPRYKIIEKKQPVAFWCNPISGHNTLYWYLQNLGQGPELLIRYENEEAVDDSQLPKDRFSAERLKGVDSTLKIQPAELGDSAVYLCASSHTYGDWESSYEQYFGPGTRLTVT.

A few counts support this clone. V usage is TRBV5-4 and J usage is TRBJ2-5; 16 nucleotides align to TRBD2. V lost 3 bases to trimming and J lost 2 bases; unmatched junction nucleotides: 1. The CDR3 has 16 residues. The V gene's germline CDR1 is SGHNT and CDR2 YYREEE (reference sequence). The CDR3 protein is CASSSGLAGGQETQYF. CDR3 bases: TGTGCCAGCAGCTCGGGACTAGCGGGGGGGCAAGAGACCCAGTACTTC.

V usage is TRBV6-6 and J usage is TRBJ2-1, with no clear D. V gave up 4 bases and J gave up 2 bases, with 6 bases separating them. The CDR3 sequence is 13 residues long. Looked up from germline, CDR1 is MNHNY and CDR2 is SVGAGI (reference sequence). Here the CDR3 reads CASSSYTYNEQFF. DNA of the CDR3: TGTGCCAGCAGTTCCTACACCTACAATGAGCAGTTCTTC.